This is a list of T cell receptor beta chains from one sample in a study of T cell responses to AZD1222 COVID-19 vaccine. Repertoires were generated with immunoSEQ multiplex PCR, while TCRdb's copy carries only in-frame clones and drops some. The table has 140,000 to 150,000 clones, about 92% seen once. Source: peripheral blood, taken on day 0 of AZD1222 vaccination. These receptors came from an adult in good health. Each CDR3 is given with its conserved first and last residue. Each record gives: clone size, V gene, J gene, D gene, CDR3 DNA, CDR3 protein. A D gene is named only where the DNA matches it firmly. Clone size appears in some rows only: once, few, many, or a class for an expanded clone.

>NA|TRBV20-1|TRBJ1-2|NA
TGCAGTGCTAGTTCGGGTGGGGCTAACTATGGCTACACCTTC
CSASSGGANYGYTF
>once|TRBV11-3|TRBJ1-1|NA
TGTGCCAGCAGCGGGCAGAACACTGAAGCTTTCTTT
CASSGQNTEAFF
>NA|TRBV11-2|TRBJ2-5|TRBD1
TGTGCCAGCAGCTTAGACTCGGGACAGCGGGAGACCCAGTACTTC
CASSLDSGQRETQYF
>NA|TRBV18|TRBJ1-2|NA
TGTGCCAGCTCACCACCGAATACTGGGGGCGCCATCTATGGCTACACCTTC
CASSPPNTGGAIYGYTF
>NA|TRBV5-3|TRBJ2-6|TRBD2
TGTGCCAGACTACGAGGGAAACTAGCGGGAGGCCTTACCTCTGGGGCCAACGTCCTGACTTTC
CARLRGKLAGGLTSGANVLTF
>NA|TRBV19|TRBJ2-7|NA
TGTGCCAGTAGTATAGTGGGCGGGGCGGACTACTACGAGCAGTACTTC
CASSIVGGADYYEQYF
>NA|TRBV10-3|TRBJ2-1|NA
TGTGCCATCAGTGAGCAATCCAGGGGCACGAACAATGAGCAGTTCTTC
CAISEQSRGTNNEQFF
>NA|TRBV3-1/TRBV3-2|TRBJ1-1|NA
TGTGCCAGCAGCCTAGGAAGAGGGGGGATGAACACTGAAGCTTTCTTT
CASSLGRGGMNTEAFF
>NA|TRBV29-1|TRBJ2-1|NA
TGCAGCGTTCCCGACAGGTATAGTGATGAGCAGTTCTTC
CSVPDRYSDEQFF
>NA|TRBV3-1/TRBV3-2|TRBJ1-2|NA
TGTGCCAGCAGCCAAGTTAGGACAGCTAACTATGGCTACACCTTC
CASSQVRTANYGYTF
>NA|TRBV11-2|TRBJ2-1|NA
TGTGCCAGCAGCTTAGGGGGCAGGGGCGGTGAGCAGTTCTTC
CASSLGGRGGEQFF
>NA|TRBV10-3|TRBJ1-1|NA
TGTGCCATCAGAACCCCGGCCTTGGGGACTGAAGCCTTCTTT
CAIRTPALGTEAFF
>NA|TRBV25-1|TRBJ1-1|TRBD1
TGTGCCAGCAGTGAAACAGGGGGAACTGAAGCTTTCTTT
CASSETGGTEAFF
>NA|TRBV2|TRBJ2-3|NA
TGTGCCAGCAAGGGCGGGACTAGCACAGATACGCAGTATTTT
CASKGGTSTDTQYF
>NA|TRBV5-1|TRBJ2-2|NA
TGCGCCAGCAGCTTCGAGCTAGCGAGGAACACCGGGGAGCTGTTTTTT
CASSFELARNTGELFF
>NA|TRBV4-1|TRBJ2-7|NA
TGCGCCAGCAGTACCGGTGACGAGCAGTACTTC
CASSTGDEQYF
>once|TRBV10-2|TRBJ2-1|NA
TGCGCCAGCAGTGAGTTTTCATCAAGTGAGCAGTTCTTC
CASSEFSSSEQFF
>NA|TRBV27|TRBJ1-1|NA
TGTGCCAGCAGTTCCCTGCGTATTATGAACACTGAAGCTTTCTTT
CASSSLRIMNTEAFF
>once|TRBV10-1|TRBJ2-1|TRBD2
TGCGCCAGCAGTGAGGGGACTACATACAATGAGCAGTTCTTC
CASSEGTTYNEQFF
>NA|TRBV5-4|TRBJ1-2|NA
TGTGCCAGCAGCTTGGCAGGGGTCATTGAGGGCTATGGCTACACCTTC
CASSLAGVIEGYGYTF
>NA|TRBV7-2|TRBJ1-2|TRBD1
TGTGCCAGCAGCTCAGGAAGGACAGGGAGGGTCTATGGCTACACCTTC
CASSSGRTGRVYGYTF
>NA|TRBV5-1|TRBJ1-1|NA
TGCGCCAGCAGTCTTCGCAGGGAGAGTAACTCTGAAGCTTTCTTT
CASSLRRESNSEAFF
>NA|TRBV30|TRBJ2-1|NA
TGTGCCTGGAGTCCTTTGGGTCTGGGTGAGCAGTTCTTC
CAWSPLGLGEQFF
>few|TRBV7-3|TRBJ1-6|NA
TGTGCCAGCAGCTTAATACAGGCCGGACCCCTCCACTTT
CASSLIQAGPLHF
>NA|TRBV29-1|TRBJ1-1|NA
TGCAGCGTTGTAGGGTCGAACACTGAAGCTTTCTTT
CSVVGSNTEAFF
>once|TRBV12-3/TRBV12-4|TRBJ1-1|TRBD1
TGTGCCAGCACCACCGGACAGGCCACTGAAGCTTTCTTT
CASTTGQATEAFF
>NA|TRBV5-1|TRBJ2-3|NA
TGCGCCAGCAGCTTTACGTCCAATTGGGCAGATACGCAGTATTTT
CASSFTSNWADTQYF
>NA|TRBV5-1|TRBJ1-2|NA
TGCGCCAGCAGCTTCCAAGCTAACTATGGCTACACCTTC
CASSFQANYGYTF
>NA|TRBV29-1|TRBJ1-5|TRBD1
TGCAGCGTTGTGACAGGGGATCAGCCCCAGCATTTT
CSVVTGDQPQHF
>NA|TRBV7-3|TRBJ2-1|NA
TGTGCCAGCAGCTCATCAAAGAGCTCCTACAATGAGCAGTTCTTC
CASSSSKSSYNEQFF
>NA|TRBV4-2|TRBJ1-5|TRBD1
TGTGCCAGCAGCCGAGACAGGGTCCAGCCCCAGCATTTT
CASSRDRVQPQHF
>NA|TRBV5-5|TRBJ2-1|TRBD2
TGTGCCAGCAGCCTAGGACTAGCGGGGACCAGCTCCTACAATGAGCAGTTCTTC
CASSLGLAGTSSYNEQFF
>NA|TRBV3-1/TRBV3-2|TRBJ2-4|NA
TGTGCCAGCAGCCACCATACAGGGGCCAAAAACATTCAGTACTTC
CASSHHTGAKNIQYF
>once|TRBV2|TRBJ2-7|TRBD2
TGTGCCAGCAGTGAGGACGCGGGAGAAACCTACGAGCAGTACTTC
CASSEDAGETYEQYF
>NA|TRBV20-1|TRBJ1-2|NA
TGCAGTGCAGATCGTTCGGGCCAGGTCTTC
CSADRSGQVF
>NA|TRBV5-1|TRBJ1-5|TRBD1
TGCGCCAGCAGCTTGGTGACAGGGAATCATCCCCAGCATTTT
CASSLVTGNHPQHF